The 20 T cell receptor beta chains in this list originate from one sample, sequenced in a study of beta chain features in type 1 diabetes. Study-level findings and limits: Moderate yet significant TCRB CDR3 shortening was seen in Type 1 diabetes patients in all four CD4+ subsets.

These TCRs are of unknown antigen specificity. The entirety of the isolated RNA underwent reverse transcription, so expressed TCRB transcripts were sequenced. Some clones are missing from TCRdb's copy, which holds only in-frame ones; the method was immunoSEQ multiplex PCR. In the table there are approximately 30,000 clones, around 60% of which are singletons. Source material: Tregs from blood. All receptors come from a woman under 40 with type 1 diabetes.

V gene TRBV29-1 combines with J gene TRBJ2-5, with D possibly TRBD1 on 5 matching bases. There are 13 residues in the CDR3. Trimming took 5 bases from V and 7 from J, leaving 17 bases between them. In germline, CDR1 is SQVTM, CDR2 ANQGSEA. CDR3 residues: CSVKPQGRGTQYF. CDR3 nucleotides: TGCAGCGTTAAACCTCAGGGTAGAGGGACCCAGTACTTC.

This clone appeared a few times. The chain uses TRBV23-1 and TRBJ1-2, with D possibly TRBD1 on 5 matching bases. TRBV23-1 is filed as an ORF, its function uncertain. Trimming took 6 bases from V and 4 from J, leaving 12 bases between them. The CDR3 covers 13 residues. CDR3 residues: CASSLGTFYGYTF. CDR3 bases: TGCGCCAGCAGCCTAGGGACTTTCTATGGCTACACCTTC.

This sequence joins TRBV11-2 and TRBJ2-5; 14 nucleotides line up with TRBD2. The DNA end favors TRBJ2-7, so the J call may be wrong. This CDR3 is 14 amino acids long. Germline V gene data show CDR1 as SGHAT and CDR2 as FQNNGV. CDR3: CASSSGLAGDEQYF. The DNA for the CDR3 is TGTGCCAGCAGCTCGGGACTAGCGGGAGACGAGCAGTACTTC.

This chain connects TRBV5-1 to TRBJ1-1; D remains ambiguous. This CDR3 region has 15 residues. Germline loops: CDR1 SGHRS, CDR2 YFSETQ. Trimming removed 4 bases at V and 1 base at J, with 14 bases between. The CDR3 reads CASSRGGGWNTEAFF. For the CDR3, the DNA is TGCGCCAGCAGCCGAGGTGGAGGGTGGAACACTGAAGCTTTCTTT.

The chain has TRBV7-2 and TRBJ2-2; possibly TRBD1 for D (6 bases). Trimming stripped 2 bases from V and 3 bases from J, with 10 bases between. This CDR3 has 15 amino acids. CDR1 SGHTA and CDR2 FQGNSA come from the germline V gene. In DNA form, the CDR3 reads TGTGCCAGCAGCTTACTTTCAGGGGACACCGGGGAGCTGTTTTTT. Translation: CASSLLSGDTGELFF.

This clone was counted a single time. Its ends do not fully match the called genes, so a read error is possible. The chain joins TRBV30 to TRBJ2-5; a possible D gene is TRBD1 (6 bases). The CDR3 sequence is 15 residues long. Germline values: CDR1 GTSNPN, CDR2 SVGIG (reference sequence). CDR3 residues: CAWSIGQSNQGTQYF. As DNA, the CDR3 is TGTGCCTGGAGTATTGGACAGTCCAACCAAGGGACCCAGTACTTC.

This chain connects TRBV5-1 to TRBJ2-3; no definite D call. CDR3 size: 14 residues. Germline CDR1 SGHRS, CDR2 YFSETQ. Trimming pared 0 bases from V and 2 bases from J, leaving 7 bases between. The CDR3 region has the DNA TGCGCCAGCAGCTTGGGGCAGTACACAGATACGCAGTATTTT. Amino acids: CASSLGQYTDTQYF.

This rearrangement joins TRBV11-2 to TRBJ2-3; D is perhaps TRBD2 (6 bases). Germline V gene lookup returns CDR1 SGHAT and CDR2 FQNNGV. The CDR3 is made up of 15 amino acids. The V end lost 6 bases, the J end lost 0 bases, and 13 bases lay between the germline ends. The chain's CDR3 is CASRKRVQSTDTQYF. The CDR3 DNA follows: TGTGCCAGCAGGAAGCGGGTTCAAAGCACAGATACGCAGTATTTT.

This clone was observed once. A junction end diverges from the germline sequence, so it may reflect a read error. The V and J genes are TRBV7-7 and TRBJ2-2; 9 bases agree with TRBD1. The germline V gene encodes CDR1 SSHAT and CDR2 FNYEAQ (reference sequence). CDR3 length equals 19 residues. CDR3 in DNA: TGTGCTAGCAGCTTAGGGGCCCCTACAGGGGGCGTGTACACCGGGGAGCTGTTTTTT. Translation: CASSLGAPTGGVYTGELFF.

V is TRBV4-2 and J is TRBJ2-3, with a possible D match to TRBD1 (6 bases). Germline V gene lookup returns CDR1 LGHNA and CDR2 YNFKEQ. The CDR3 runs 12 residues. The V end lost 4 bases, the J end lost 8 bases, and 10 bases lay between the germline ends. The CDR3, as DNA: TGTGCCAGCAGCCGCTTAGGGGGTACGCAGTATTTT. Translated, it gives CASSRLGGTQYF.

A few counts support this clone. The chain has TRBV30 and TRBJ1-2; TRBD1 agrees at 8 bases. Germline trimming cut 5 bases from V and 6 bases from J; bases unmatched to any gene: 14. The CDR3 length is 15 residues. Looked up from germline, CDR1 is GTSNPN and CDR2 is SVGIG (reference sequence). The CDR3 nucleotides read TGTGCCTGGTTACTCCTAGGGCAGGGGGCTGATGGCTACACCTTC. It is translated as CAWLLLGQGADGYTF.

The rearrangement joins TRBV10-1 to TRBJ1-1; D is unclear. The CDR3 is 13 amino acids. Looked up from germline, CDR1 is WNHNN and CDR2 is SYGVQD (reference sequence). Trimming cost V 4 bases and J 4 bases, with 10 bases left between them. The CDR3 coding sequence is TGCGCCAGCAGTGGAATCGAGGGCACTGAAGCTTTCTTT. Translated, it gives CASSGIEGTEAFF.

This clone has only a few counts. The chain joins TRBV9 to TRBJ2-1, with D unclear. Germline CDR1 SGDLS, CDR2 YYNGEE. The CDR3 spans 15 residues. V gave up 0 bases and J gave up 10 bases, with 17 bases separating them. The CDR3 is CASSVAGDPHWEQFF. The CDR3, as DNA: TGTGCCAGCAGCGTAGCTGGAGATCCCCATTGGGAGCAGTTCTTC.

V gene TRBV19 combines with J gene TRBJ2-1, with D possibly being TRBD2 (5 bases). Germline assignment: CDR1 LNHDA and CDR2 SQIVND (reference sequence). The CDR3 contains 13 residues. With 3 bases removed from V and 4 bases from J, the gap between germline ends came to 7 bases. The CDR3 protein is CASSITGYNEQFF. The DNA of the CDR3 is TGTGCCAGTAGTATTACGGGGTACAATGAGCAGTTCTTC.

The chain links TRBV19 to TRBJ1-5; TRBD1 might be the D (6 bases). CDR1 LNHDA and CDR2 SQIVND come from the germline V gene (reference sequence). The CDR3 has 14 residues. V lost 6 bases and J lost 2, with 11 bases in between. The CDR3 loop is CASSQGYGNQPQHF. CDR3 DNA: TGTGCCAGTAGCCAGGGGTACGGCAATCAGCCCCAGCATTTT.

The rearrangement joins TRBV5-1 to TRBJ2-5; 9 bases are a match to TRBD2. The CDR3 totals 16 residues. CDR1 is SGHRS and CDR2 is YFSETQ in the germline V gene. The ends lost 3 bases at V and 1 base at J; junction bases unmatched: 7. CDR3 DNA sequence: TGCGCCAGCAGCTCGGGCGGGACTAGCCTCCAAGAGACCCAGTACTTC. Translating it yields CASSSGGTSLQETQYF.

The chain employs TRBV5-1 and TRBJ2-7, with 9 bases aligning to TRBD2. Germline loops: CDR1 SGHRS, CDR2 YFSETQ. J lost 6 bases, V lost 3 bases, and 10 bases had no gene match. The CDR3 is made up of 15 amino acids. CDR3 sequence (DNA): TGCGCCAGCAGCTCAAGACTAGCGGCAGACTCCGAGCAGTACTTC. Translating it yields CASSSRLAADSEQYF.

The chain couples TRBV2 to TRBJ2-2; D is possibly TRBD1 (6 bases). Germline CDR1 SNHLY, CDR2 FYNNEI. Trimming took 7 bases from V and 5 from J, leaving 17 bases between them. This CDR3 has 15 amino acids. DNA of the CDR3: TGTGCCAGCATGGGCCGGATGGGGGCGACCGGGGAGCTGTTTTTT. Its translation: CASMGRMGATGELFF.

The rearrangement uses TRBV9 and TRBJ2-2; tentatively, D is TRBD2 (6 bases). In germline, CDR1 is SGDLS, CDR2 YYNGEE. This CDR3 has 13 residues. The V gene lost 0 bases and the J gene lost 6 bases, with 6 bases spanning the gap. CDR3 DNA: TGTGCCAGCAGCGTAGGGGGGGCCGGGGAGCTGTTTTTT. It specifies CASSVGGAGELFF. The whole variable domain, filled in from reference TRBV9 and TRBJ2-2, reads DSGVTQTPKHLITATGQRVTLRCSPRSGDLSVYWYQQSLDQGLQFLIQYYNGEERAKGNILERFSAQQFPDLHSELNLSSLELGDSALYFCASSVGGAGELFFGEGSRLTVL.

This clone appeared once. The V and J genes are TRBV27 and TRBJ1-1; TRBD1 is a possible D gene (5 bases). The germline V gene has CDR1 MNHEY and CDR2 SMNVEV (reference sequence). V was cut by 5 bases and J by 5 bases, with 15 bases left in between. The CDR3 covers 14 residues. For the CDR3, the DNA is TGTGCCAGCAGTGCCATCAGACAGACGACTGAAGCTTTCTTT. Its translation is CASSAIRQTTEAFF.